Reported below is one TCR beta chain. Its target is not known. This CDR3 contains 13 residues. V shed 5 bases and J shed 1 base, with 8 bases lying between them. The germline CDR1 and CDR2 sequences are SGHAT and FQDESV (reference sequence). Amplification used 60 Vbeta primers and 13 Jbeta primers. Here immunoSEQ multiplex PCR was the method, and the copy in TCRdb shows in-frame clones only, minus some. The sample yields around 140,000 clones, around 75% seen once. The data originate from a study of cytomegalovirus exposure and HLA in healthy donors. Findings of the study overall: Relative to the roughly 640-donor mean, N-insertions were reportedly fewer in an Asian-associated ancestry cluster in a later analysis. Some public TCRs appeared in many individuals, while most sequences were rare. The classifier, whose performance was assessed in both the original and validation cohorts, reportedly diagnosed cytomegalovirus status with high specificity and sensitivity.

The donors gave bone marrow, and they were healthy. The sequence was collected from a woman in her thirties in good health and CMV-seronegative. The sequenced material came from PBMCs. This sequence joins TRBV11-1 and TRBJ2-5, with a tentative D call TRBD1 (6 bases). The CDR3 DNA reads TGTGCCAGCAGCAACAGGGCCCAAGAGACCCAGTACTTC. Its translation is CASSNRAQETQYF.